A single sample gave rise to the 24 T cell receptor beta chains below, sequenced in a study of T-cell reconstitution after alpha-beta-depleted transplantation in children. The TCRbeta library was prepared with unique molecular identifiers. TCRdb re-derived calls from the PCR reads in MiXCR, one entry per CDR3 protein. The profile covers around 500,000 distinct CDR3 sequences, with under 25% appearing a single time and 13% to 15% taken by the ten largest. Sequences were derived from PBMCs, mostly from graft donor cells, sampled 360 days after TCRalphabeta/CD19-depleted stem cell transplant. All receptors derive from a boy under two years old who had a stem cell transplant for acute myeloid leukemia, so the T cells may come from the graft donor.

The chain links TRBV5-8 to TRBJ2-7; TRBD1 is a possible D gene (6 bases). Looked up from germline, CDR1 is SGHTS and CDR2 is YDEGEE. V was trimmed by 4 bases and J by 6 bases, leaving 14 bases between them. CDR3 length: 13 residues. CDR3 loop: CASSRMTGSEQYV. CDR3 nucleotides: TGTGCCAGCAGCCGGATGACAGGCTCCGAGCAGTACGTC.

The V call is TRBV25-1, the J call TRBJ2-5; D gene uncertain. V gave up 1 base and J gave up 5 bases, with 11 bases separating them. The CDR3 consists of 14 residues. Germline CDR1 MGHDK, CDR2 SYGVNS. CDR3 in amino acids: CASSEFGVQETQYF. The CDR3 coding sequence is TGTGCCAGCAGTGAATTTGGTGTACAGGAGACCCAGTACTTC.

The chain uses TRBV4-3 and TRBJ2-3; the D is unclear. Per germline, CDR1 LGHNA and CDR2 YSLEER. With 4 bases removed from V and 3 bases from J, the gap between germline ends came to 8 bases. CDR3 length: 13 amino acids. This chain's CDR3 is CASSPQRTDTQYF. DNA for the CDR3: TGCGCCAGCAGCCCCCAACGGACAGATACGCAGTATTTT.

The sample holds one count of this clonotype. This sequence joins TRBV28 and TRBJ1-1; maybe TRBD1 (6 bases). The CDR3 runs to 12 residues. CDR1 and CDR2 (germline): MDHEN, SYDVKM. The V end was cut by 9 bases, the J end by 8 bases, with 16 bases between. CDR3 coding DNA: TGTGCCAGTTGGGGGTGGGACAAGGAAGCTTTCTTT. This codes for CASWGWDKEAFF. Combining the CDR3 with reference TRBV28 and TRBJ1-1 gives the whole variable domain DVKVTQSSRYLVKRTGEKVFLECVQDMDHENMFWYRQDPGLGLRLIYFSYDVKMKEKGDIPEGYSVSREKKERFSLILESASTNQTSMYLCASWGWDKEAFFGQGTRLTVV.

The rearrangement joins TRBV12-3 or TRBV12-4 to TRBJ1-5; maybe TRBD1 (6 bases). V was cut by 3 bases and J by 0 bases, with 12 bases left in between. This CDR3 is 16 amino acids long. CDR3 nucleotides: TGTGCCAGCAGTTTCGGTGGACAGTATAGCAATCAGCCCCAGCATTTT. This codes for CASSFGGQYSNQPQHF.

This clonotype has a count of ten or more. This rearrangement joins TRBV27 to TRBJ2-1; tentative D call: TRBD2 (6 bases). CDR3 size: 15 residues. Deletions cut 6 bases from V and 0 bases from J, with 12 bases between. Germline V gives CDR1 MNHEY, CDR2 SMNVEV (reference sequence). The CDR3 region is CASRMGRSSYNEQFF. The CDR3 bases are TGTGCCAGCAGAATGGGGAGGAGCTCCTACAATGAGCAGTTCTTC.

This clonotype was detected ten times or more. This chain links TRBV29-1 with TRBJ2-2, with a possible D match to TRBD1 (6 bases). This CDR3 is built from 13 residues. Germline V lookup: CDR1 SQVTM, CDR2 ANQGSEA. The CDR3 reads CCTRDTNTGELFF. CDR3 sequence (DNA): TGCTGTACCCGGGACACGAACACCGGGGAGCTGTTTTTT.

This clonotype came up a few times. V gene TRBV4-3 combines with J gene TRBJ2-3; possibly TRBD2 for D (6 bases). V was trimmed by 0 bases and J by 4 bases, leaving 14 bases between them. CDR3 length: 16 amino acids. Germline V gene sequence: CDR1 LGHNA, CDR2 YSLEER. The CDR3 DNA reads as TGCGCCAGCAGCCAAGATCGGGACTCCCCCTCAGATACGCAGTATTTT. It is translated as CASSQDRDSPSDTQYF.

This clonotype was found many times. CDR3 DNA: TGTGCCAGCAGTTACGGGACAGCTAATGAGCAGTTCTTC. Translating it yields CASSYGTANEQFF. This rearrangement joins TRBV6-6 to TRBJ2-1, with 7 bases lining up with TRBD1. V lost 2 bases to trimming and J lost 7 bases; unmatched junction nucleotides: 2. The CDR3 contains 13 residues. Per germline, CDR1 MNHNY and CDR2 SVGAGI (reference sequence).

This clonotype was observed a few times. The junction departs from the called germline gene at one end, perhaps through a read error. V gene TRBV6-1 combines with J gene TRBJ2-1, with TRBD2 as a possible D gene (6 bases). The germline gives CDR1 MNHNS, CDR2 SASEGT. The CDR3 runs to 13 residues. The CDR3 DNA sequence: TGCCCGACCCGGGACTTCTCCTACAATGAGCAGTTCTTC. The encoded protein is CPTRDFSYNEQFF.

The chain joins TRBV7-9 to TRBJ2-4; weak D call: TRBD1 (6 bases). Germline loops: CDR1 SEHNR, CDR2 FQNEAQ (reference sequence). The CDR3 has 17 residues. Between the trimmed V and J ends, which lost 3 bases and 4 bases, there was a span of 19 bases. Here the CDR3 DNA reads TGTGCCAGCAGCTTTTCATGGACAGCGACATCGAAAAACATTCAGTACTTC. Protein: CASSFSWTATSKNIQYF. The variable domain in full, with the rest retrieved from reference TRBV7-9 and TRBJ2-4, is DTGVSQNPRHKITKRGQNVTFRCDPISEHNRLYWYRQTLGQGPEFLTYFQNEAQLEKSRLLSDRFSAERPKGSFSTLEIQRTEQGDSAMYLCASSFSWTATSKNIQYFGAGTRLSVL.

The chain couples TRBV20-1 to TRBJ2-1; D possibly corresponds to TRBD2 (6 bases). Trimming pared 6 bases from V and 12 bases from J, leaving 12 bases between. Germline loops: CDR1 DFQATT, CDR2 SNEGSKA (reference sequence). This CDR3 has 10 amino acids. The CDR3 sequence is CSARGLWQFF. CDR3 DNA sequence: TGCAGTGCGAGGGGACTGTGGCAGTTCTTC.

This clonotype was observed a single time. The chain couples TRBV20-1 to TRBJ1-2; TRBD1 might be the D (5 bases). Germline V gene lookup returns CDR1 DFQATT and CDR2 SNEGSKA (reference sequence). The CDR3 loop spans 16 amino acids. CDR3 sequence: CCFWGQGLGVNYGYTF. CDR3 in DNA: TGCTGCTTTTGGGGCCAGGGCTTAGGCGTTAACTATGGCTACACCTTC.

This clonotype appeared many times. The chain couples TRBV12-3 or TRBV12-4 to TRBJ1-1; no reliable D call. The V end lost 6 bases, the J end lost 5 bases, and 10 bases lay between the germline ends. This CDR3 is built from 12 residues. The CDR3 nucleotides read TGTGCCAGCAGCTTCGCGGGGACTGAAGCTTTCTTT. As protein: CASSFAGTEAFF.

The rearrangement links TRBV28 to TRBJ2-5; D ambiguous. The CDR3 runs to 13 residues. Trimming took off 6 bases at V and 3 bases at J, with 11 bases between the two ends. In germline, CDR1 is MDHEN, CDR2 SYDVKM. CDR3 in amino acids: CASSSPAKETQYF. The CDR3 DNA follows: TGTGCCAGCAGCTCCCCAGCTAAAGAGACCCAGTACTTC.

The CDR3 nucleotides read TGTGCCAGCATCCCGGACAGGGGAAGCAATGAGCAGTTCTTC. Encoded protein: CASIPDRGSNEQFF. The chain combines TRBV12-3 or TRBV12-4 with TRBJ2-1; TRBD1 matches at 9 bases. The junction had 7 bases not matched to a gene; V was cut back by 7 bases and J by 6 bases. This CDR3 contains 14 residues.

In the case of this clonotype: One end of the junction fails to match germline, which may point to a read error. This rearrangement joins TRBV10-3 to TRBJ2-1; 10 bases line up with TRBD1. The CDR3 is 14 amino acids. Germline V gene sequence: CDR1 ENHRY, CDR2 SYGVKD. The CDR3, as DNA: TGTGTCATCAGTGGGACAGGGGAAGGGCATGAGCAGTTCTTC. It is translated as CVISGTGEGHEQFF.

This clonotype was counted many times. The chain carries TRBV4-3 and TRBJ2-1; 10 bases align to TRBD1. This CDR3 is built from 18 residues. The germline CDR1 and CDR2 sequences are LGHNA and YSLEER. V gave up 0 bases and J gave up 5 bases; unmatched junction bases: 10. The CDR3 sequence is CASSQDPPGQGYNNEQFF. CDR3 sequence (DNA): TGCGCCAGCAGCCAAGATCCCCCGGGACAGGGGTATAACAATGAGCAGTTCTTC.

Comments on this clonotype: Its ends do not fully match the called genes, so a read error is possible. V usage is TRBV20-1 and J usage is TRBJ2-4, with TRBD1 matching 8 bases. The germline V gene has CDR1 DFQATT and CDR2 SNEGSKA (reference sequence). This CDR3 is 15 amino acids long. CDR3 in amino acids: CSARDRPGAKNIQCF. The CDR3 region has the DNA TGCAGTGCAAGGGACAGGCCAGGGGCCAAAAACATTCAGTGCTTC.

This clonotype was recorded at least ten times. This chain joins TRBV7-2 and TRBJ1-5; the D is unclear. The V gene's germline CDR1 is SGHTA and CDR2 FQGNSA. Trimming cost V 1 base and J 10 bases, with 14 bases left between them. There are 14 residues in the CDR3. For the CDR3, the DNA is TGTGCCAGCAGCTTAGACAAGGCCATCAGACCCCAGCATTTT. Encoded protein: CASSLDKAIRPQHF.

This clonotype turned up a few times. The rearrangement links TRBV20-1 to TRBJ2-2, with no clear D. Germline V CDR1 and CDR2: DFQATT, SNEGSKA (reference sequence). The V and J ends lost 1 base and 6 bases respectively, with 9 bases between them. This CDR3 comprises 13 residues. CDR3 DNA sequence: TGCAGTGCTAGAGCGGGTGGTGCCGGGGAGCTGTTTTTT. This translates into CSARAGGAGELFF.

The gene calls are TRBV18 and TRBJ1-5; possibly TRBD1 for D (5 bases). CDR3 length equals 15 residues. Germline values: CDR1 KGHSH, CDR2 LQKENI. V was cut by 2 bases and J by 5 bases, with 13 bases left in between. The CDR3 here is CASSPDQGLDQPQHF. CDR3 DNA: TGTGCCAGCTCACCAGACCAGGGTCTAGATCAGCCCCAGCATTTT.

The table lists this clonotype with a few counts. The chain recombines TRBV5-1 with TRBJ2-1, with D maybe TRBD1 (6 bases). The germline gives CDR1 SGHRS, CDR2 YFSETQ. The CDR3 has 14 residues. V was trimmed by 0 bases and J by 8 bases, leaving 12 bases between them. The DNA of the CDR3 is TGCGCCAGCAGCTTGGCACAGCCAGGGGATGAGCAGTTCTTC. Its protein product is CASSLAQPGDEQFF. The full variable domain, with the rest looked up from reference TRBV5-1 and TRBJ2-1, is KAGVTQTPRYLIKTRGQQVTLSCSPISGHRSVSWYQQTPGQGLQFLFEYFSETQRNKGNFPGRFSGRQFSNSRSEMNVSTLELGDSALYLCASSLAQPGDEQFFGPGTRLTVL.

This clonotype was counted only a few times. A read error may produce the germline difference seen at one junction end. V and J are TRBV18 and TRBJ2-3; TRBD2 agrees at 8 bases. The CDR3 consists of 15 residues. The germline CDR1 and CDR2 sequences are KGHSH and LQKENI. The CDR3 loop is CASSPPGGLGDTQYF. CDR3 DNA sequence: TGTGCCAGCTCTCCACCGGGGGGGCTGGGGGATACGCAGTATTTT.